This T cell receptor beta chain derives from a study of cytomegalovirus exposure and HLA in healthy donors. Study-wide findings and caveats: A cluster of highly shared sequence variants was likely a sequencing artifact.

With regard to this clone: The antigen is unknown.

Trimming took 4 bases from V and 8 from J, leaving 18 bases between them. The germline gives CDR1 SGHRS, CDR2 YFSETQ. The CDR3 has 14 amino acids. Healthy bone marrow donors supplied every sample. Researchers ran the PCR with 60 Vbeta and 13 Jbeta primers. Assay: immunoSEQ multiplex PCR; the TCRdb copy retains only in-frame clones and omits some. The table records some 180,000 clones, around 76% of them present only once. The origin of this receptor is a woman in her thirties in good health and CMV-seropositive. The chain combines TRBV5-1 with TRBJ1-2; D gene unclear. Sequences were obtained from PBMCs. CDR3 residues: CASSNSGGGQGYTF. The CDR3 DNA reads as TGCGCCAGCAGCAACTCTGGCGGCGGGCAAGGCTACACCTTC.